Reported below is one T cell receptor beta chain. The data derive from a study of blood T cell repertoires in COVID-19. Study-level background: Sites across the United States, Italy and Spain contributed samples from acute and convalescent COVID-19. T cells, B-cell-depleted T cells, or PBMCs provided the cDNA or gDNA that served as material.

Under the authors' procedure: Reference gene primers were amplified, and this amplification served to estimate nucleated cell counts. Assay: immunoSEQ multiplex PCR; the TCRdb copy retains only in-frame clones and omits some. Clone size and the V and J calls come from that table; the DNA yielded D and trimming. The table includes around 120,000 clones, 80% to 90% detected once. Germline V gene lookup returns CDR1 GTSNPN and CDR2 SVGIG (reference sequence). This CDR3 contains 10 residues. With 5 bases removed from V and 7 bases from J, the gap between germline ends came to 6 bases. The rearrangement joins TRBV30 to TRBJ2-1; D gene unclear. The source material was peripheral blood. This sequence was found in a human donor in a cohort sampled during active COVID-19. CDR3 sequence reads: CAWGLNEQFF. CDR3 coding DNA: TGTGCCTGGGGTCTAAATGAGCAGTTCTTC. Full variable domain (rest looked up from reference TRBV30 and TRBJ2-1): SQTIHQWPATLVQPVGSPLSLECTVEGTSNPNLYWYRQAAGRGLQLLFYSVGIGQISSEVPQNLSASRPQDRQFILSSKKLLLSDSGFYLCAWGLNEQFFGPGTRLTVL.